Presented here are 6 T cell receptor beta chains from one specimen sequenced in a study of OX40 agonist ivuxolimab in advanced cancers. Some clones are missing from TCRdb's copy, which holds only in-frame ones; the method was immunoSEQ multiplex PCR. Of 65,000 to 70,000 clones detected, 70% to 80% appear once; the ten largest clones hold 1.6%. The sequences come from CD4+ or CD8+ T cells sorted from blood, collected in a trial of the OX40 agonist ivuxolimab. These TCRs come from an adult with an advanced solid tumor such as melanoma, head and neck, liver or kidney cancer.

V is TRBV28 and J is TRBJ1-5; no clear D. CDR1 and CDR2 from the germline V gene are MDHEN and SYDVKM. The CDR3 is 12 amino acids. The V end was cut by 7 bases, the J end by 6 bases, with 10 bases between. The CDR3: CASNGLRQPQHF. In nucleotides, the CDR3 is TGTGCCAGCAACGGCTTGCGTCAGCCCCAGCATTTT.

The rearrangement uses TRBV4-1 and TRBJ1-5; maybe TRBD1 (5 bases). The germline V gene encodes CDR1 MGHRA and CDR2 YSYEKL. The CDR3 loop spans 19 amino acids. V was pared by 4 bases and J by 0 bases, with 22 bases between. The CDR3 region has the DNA TGCGCCAGCAGCCCCGGGAGGCTCTCCGGACACTTTAGCAATCAGCCCCAGCATTTT. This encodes CASSPGRLSGHFSNQPQHF.

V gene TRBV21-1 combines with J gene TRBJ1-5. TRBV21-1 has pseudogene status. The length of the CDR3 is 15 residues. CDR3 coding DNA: TGTGCCAGCAGCAAAGGAGGCATTAGCAATCAGCCCCAGCATTTT. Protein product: CASSKGGISNQPQHF.

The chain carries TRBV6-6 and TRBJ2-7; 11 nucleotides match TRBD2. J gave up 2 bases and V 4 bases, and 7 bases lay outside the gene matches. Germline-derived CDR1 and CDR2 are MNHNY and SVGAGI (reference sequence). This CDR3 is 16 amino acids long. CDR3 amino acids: CASSFPSGRNTYEQYF. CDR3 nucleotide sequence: TGTGCCAGCAGTTTCCCTAGCGGGAGGAACACCTACGAGCAGTACTTC.

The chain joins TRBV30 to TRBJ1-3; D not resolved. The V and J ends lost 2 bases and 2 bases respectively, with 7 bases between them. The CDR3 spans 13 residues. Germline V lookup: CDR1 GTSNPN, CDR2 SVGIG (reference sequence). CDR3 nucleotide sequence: TGTGCCTGGAGTCCCCCAGCTGGAAACACCATATATTTT. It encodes CAWSPPAGNTIYF.

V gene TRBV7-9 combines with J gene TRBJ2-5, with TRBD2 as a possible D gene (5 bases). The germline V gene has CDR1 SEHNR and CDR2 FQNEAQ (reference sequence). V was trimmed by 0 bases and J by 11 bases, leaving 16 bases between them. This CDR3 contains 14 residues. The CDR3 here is CASSLALNLGEQYF. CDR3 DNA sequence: TGTGCCAGCAGCTTAGCCCTGAATCTTGGGGAGCAGTACTTC.